The present TCR beta chain was sequenced within a study of OX40 agonist ivuxolimab in advanced cancers. Across the study: The dose-escalation cohort had hepatocellular carcinoma, melanoma, renal cell or head and neck cancer. Among those enrolled, mean age was 60 years (range about 23 to 79) and about 79% were male.

Per the germline V gene, CDR1 is LNHDA and CDR2 is SQIVND (reference sequence). This CDR3 has 14 amino acids. V lost 5 bases and J 2 bases, leaving 12 bases between the germline ends. Clones were sequenced by immunoSEQ multiplex PCR, and TCRdb holds only the in-frame ones, with some missing. The sample has 60,000 to 70,000 clones, roughly 90% seen once; the top ten hold 0.27%. Points from the study as a whole: Expanded clones tended on average to be more numerous among CD8+ T cells than CD4+. At doses 0.1 to 3.0 mg/kg, CD4+ and CD8+ clones expanded.

This clone was counted between two and nine times. The antigen is undetermined. Sequenced here: CD4+ or CD8+ T cells sorted from blood, sampled in a trial of the OX40 agonist ivuxolimab. This clonotype was sampled from an adult with an advanced solid tumor such as melanoma, head and neck, liver or kidney cancer. This chain connects TRBV19 to TRBJ1-2, with D unresolved. The CDR3 DNA sequence: TGTGCCAGTAGTTCTGTACAGACAAACTATGGCTACACCTTC. Amino acids: CASSSVQTNYGYTF. The full variable domain, in which reference TRBV19 and TRBJ1-2 provide the parts outside the CDR3, is DGGITQSPKYLFRKEGQNVTLSCEQNLNHDAMYWYRQDPGQGLRLIYYSQIVNDFQKGDIAEGYSVSREKKESFPLTVTSAQKNPTAFYLCASSSVQTNYGYTFGSGTRLTVV.